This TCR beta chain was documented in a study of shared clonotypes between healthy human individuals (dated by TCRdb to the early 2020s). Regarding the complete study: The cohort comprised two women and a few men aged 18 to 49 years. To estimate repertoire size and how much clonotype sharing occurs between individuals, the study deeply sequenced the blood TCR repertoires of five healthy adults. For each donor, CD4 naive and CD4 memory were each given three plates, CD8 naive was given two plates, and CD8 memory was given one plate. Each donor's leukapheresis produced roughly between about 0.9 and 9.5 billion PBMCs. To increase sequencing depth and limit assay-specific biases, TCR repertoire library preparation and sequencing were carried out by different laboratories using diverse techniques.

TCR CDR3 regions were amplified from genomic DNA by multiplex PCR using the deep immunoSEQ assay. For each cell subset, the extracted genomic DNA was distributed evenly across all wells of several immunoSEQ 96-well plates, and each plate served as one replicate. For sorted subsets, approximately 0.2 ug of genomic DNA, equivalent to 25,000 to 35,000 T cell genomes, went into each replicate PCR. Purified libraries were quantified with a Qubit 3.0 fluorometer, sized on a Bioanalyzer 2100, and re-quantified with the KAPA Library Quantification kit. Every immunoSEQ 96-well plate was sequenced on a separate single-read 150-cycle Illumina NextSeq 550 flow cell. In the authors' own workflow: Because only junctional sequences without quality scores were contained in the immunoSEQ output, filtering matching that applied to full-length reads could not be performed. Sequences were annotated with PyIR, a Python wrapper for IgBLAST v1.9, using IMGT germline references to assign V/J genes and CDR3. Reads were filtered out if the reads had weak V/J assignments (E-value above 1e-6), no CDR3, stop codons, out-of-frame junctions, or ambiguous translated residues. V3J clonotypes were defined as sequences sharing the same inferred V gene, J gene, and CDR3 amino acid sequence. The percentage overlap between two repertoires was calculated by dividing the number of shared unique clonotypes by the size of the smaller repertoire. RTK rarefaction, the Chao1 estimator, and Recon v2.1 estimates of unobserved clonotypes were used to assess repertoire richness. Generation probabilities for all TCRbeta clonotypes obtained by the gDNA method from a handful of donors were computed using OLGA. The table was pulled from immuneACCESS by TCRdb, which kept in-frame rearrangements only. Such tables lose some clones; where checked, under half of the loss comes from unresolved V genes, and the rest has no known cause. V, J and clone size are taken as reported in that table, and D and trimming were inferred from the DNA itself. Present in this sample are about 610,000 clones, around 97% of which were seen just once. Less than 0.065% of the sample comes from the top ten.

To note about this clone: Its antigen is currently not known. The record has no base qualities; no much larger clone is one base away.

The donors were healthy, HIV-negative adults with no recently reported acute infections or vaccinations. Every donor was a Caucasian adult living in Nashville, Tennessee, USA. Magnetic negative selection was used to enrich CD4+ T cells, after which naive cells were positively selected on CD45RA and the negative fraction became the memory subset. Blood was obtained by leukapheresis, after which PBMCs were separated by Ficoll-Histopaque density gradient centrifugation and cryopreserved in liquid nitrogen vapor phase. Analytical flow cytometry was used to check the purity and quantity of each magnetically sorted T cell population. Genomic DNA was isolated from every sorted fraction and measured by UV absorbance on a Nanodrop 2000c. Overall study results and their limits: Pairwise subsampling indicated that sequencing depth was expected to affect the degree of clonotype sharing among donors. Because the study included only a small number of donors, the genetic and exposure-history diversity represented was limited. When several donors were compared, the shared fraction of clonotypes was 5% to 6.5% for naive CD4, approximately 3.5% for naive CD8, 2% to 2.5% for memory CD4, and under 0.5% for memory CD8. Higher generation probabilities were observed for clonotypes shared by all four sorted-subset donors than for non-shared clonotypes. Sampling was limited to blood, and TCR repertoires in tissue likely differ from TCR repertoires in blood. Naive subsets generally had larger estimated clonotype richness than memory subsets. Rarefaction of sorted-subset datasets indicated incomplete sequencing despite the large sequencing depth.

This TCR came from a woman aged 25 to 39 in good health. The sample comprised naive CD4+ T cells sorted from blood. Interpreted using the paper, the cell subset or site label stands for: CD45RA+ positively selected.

The sequence in DNA is TGTGCCAGCAAAAGGACGAGGGCCCCTGAAGGCGAGCAGTACTTC. The resulting protein is CASKRTRAPEGEQYF. The chain employs TRBV6-5 and TRBJ2-7; tentative D gene TRBD2, with 5 bases matching. A distance of 22 bases separates the germline ends of V and J, which lose 7 bases and 6 bases respectively. The CDR3 covers 15 residues, taking in both the cysteine and the phenylalanine. The retained sequence is limited to the CDR3, 45 bases, with the frame set at the first base. The CDR1 and CDR2 encoded by the germline V gene are MNHEY and SVGAGI.